Presented here are 15 T cell receptor beta chains from one specimen sequenced in a study of CD8 T cells in ankylosing spondylitis. MiXCR, applied by TCRdb to the 5' RACE reads, yields one record per CDR3 protein. The repertoire holds roughly 240,000 distinct CDR3 sequences, with roughly a third as singletons. The sequenced sample consisted of blood, either unsorted or a sorted T cell fraction (not recorded which). The receptors here all came from a male donor with ankylosing spondylitis or in good health (not recorded which).

This clonotype was seen a few times. This chain connects TRBV28 to TRBJ2-5, with TRBD1 matching over 8 bases. The germline V gene has CDR1 MDHEN and CDR2 SYDVKM. V shed 6 bases and J 5 bases; nucleotides not matched to a gene: 8. The CDR3 is 14 amino acids. The CDR3 DNA reads TGTGCCAGCAGGACAGGGGACCTTTGGGAGACCCAGTACTTC. Its protein product is CASRTGDLWETQYF.

The table lists this clonotype with a count of one. The rearrangement joins TRBV11-2 to TRBJ2-3; D possibly uses TRBD1 or TRBD2 (5 bases each). Trimming left V 7 bases short and J 5 bases short, with 19 bases between. The CDR3 loop spans 15 amino acids. Germline V gene data show CDR1 as SGHAT and CDR2 as FQNNGV. Here the CDR3 DNA reads TGTGCCAGCACCATACCCGGGGCCTCGGGAGATACGCAGTATTTT. It is translated as CASTIPGASGDTQYF.

The sample holds a few counts of this clonotype. This chain links TRBV10-3 with TRBJ2-3; TRBD1 matches 7 bases. Germline V gives CDR1 ENHRY, CDR2 SYGVKD. The CDR3 runs to 14 residues. The ends lost 7 bases at V and 2 bases at J; junction bases unmatched: 6. The CDR3 DNA follows: TGTGCCATCAACATAGACAGGGTCACAGATACGCAGTATTTT. This encodes CAINIDRVTDTQYF.

The V gene is TRBV30, the J gene TRBJ1-1, with D tentatively TRBD1 (6 bases). The CDR3 extends over 12 amino acids. V lost 0 bases, J lost 8 bases, and 10 bases lay in between. Germline CDR1 and CDR2: GTSNPN and SVGIG (reference sequence). This CDR3 is CAWSVLGGEAFF. The CDR3 DNA is TGTGCCTGGAGTGTATTAGGGGGGGAAGCTTTCTTT.

In this sample, this clonotype turned up a few times. The gene calls are TRBV5-6 and TRBJ2-5; D not resolved. V dropped 4 bases and J dropped 9 bases, with 25 bases sitting between them. Germline-derived CDR1 and CDR2 are SGHDT and YYEEEE. There are 16 residues in the CDR3. In DNA form, the CDR3 reads TGTGCCAGCAGCCTACCGACCTTGGACCTAAATGGGGCCCAGTACTTC. This gives the protein CASSLPTLDLNGAQYF. Based on the CDR3 plus reference TRBV5-6 and TRBJ2-5, the full variable domain is DAGVTQSPTHLIKTRGQQVTLRCSPKSGHDTVSWYQQALGQGPQFIFQYYEEEERQRGNFPDRFSGHQFPNYSSELNVNALLLGDSALYLCASSLPTLDLNGAQYFGPGTRLLVL.

There are a few counts of this clonotype. The V gene is TRBV27, the J gene TRBJ1-1, with D possibly matching TRBD1 (5 bases). Germline assignment: CDR1 MNHEY and CDR2 SMNVEV (reference sequence). Trimming took off 6 bases at V and 0 bases at J, with 11 bases between the two ends. The CDR3 runs to 14 residues. The CDR3: CASSEGLMNTEAFF. DNA of the CDR3: TGTGCCAGCAGCGAGGGGTTGATGAACACTGAAGCTTTCTTT.

V usage is TRBV24-1 and J usage is TRBJ2-3; the D is unclear. Germline lookup yields CDR1 KGHDR and CDR2 SFDVKD. The CDR3 covers 16 residues. The V gene lost 0 bases and the J gene lost 6 bases, with 15 bases spanning the gap. This chain's CDR3 is CATSDLRQNQGDTQYF. Written as DNA, the CDR3 is TGTGCCACCAGTGATTTGAGGCAGAACCAAGGGGATACGCAGTATTTT.

The J gene is TRBJ2-1, the V gene TRBV7-9; possibly TRBD1 for D (5 bases). This CDR3 contains 13 residues. V was trimmed by 4 bases and J by 6 bases, leaving 10 bases between them. CDR1 is SEHNR, CDR2 FQNEAQ, per germline (reference sequence). The CDR3 DNA follows: TGTGCCAGCAGCTACCCAGGGTTCAATGAGCAGTTCTTC. Translation gives CASSYPGFNEQFF.

V gene TRBV3-1 combines with J gene TRBJ2-7, with no clear D. CDR1 is LGHDT, CDR2 YNNKEL, per germline (reference sequence). This CDR3 contains 12 residues. Trimming removed 1 base from V and 3 bases from J, with 4 bases in between. The CDR3 region is CASSQVGYEQYF. The CDR3 nucleotides are TGTGCCAGCAGCCAAGTTGGCTACGAGCAGTACTTC.

This chain uses TRBV20-1 with TRBJ2-7; the match to TRBD2 covers 8 bases. The germline gives CDR1 DFQATT, CDR2 SNEGSKA (reference sequence). V trimming: 6 bases; J trimming: 3 bases; junction bases outside the gene matches: 7. CDR3 size: 13 residues. CDR3 sequence reads: CSAGGEGVYEQYF. In DNA, the CDR3 is TGCAGTGCCGGGGGGGAAGGGGTCTACGAGCAGTACTTC.

The chain has TRBV6-1 and TRBJ1-2; 8 bases line up with TRBD1. Trimming removed 8 bases from V and 4 bases from J; junction bases left unmatched: 15. The CDR3 covers 16 residues. CDR1 is MNHNS and CDR2 is SASEGT in the germline V gene. The CDR3 region has the DNA TGTGCCAGCGGAGAGCCGGCAGGGGGCCTTAGCTATGGCTACACCTTC. Its protein is CASGEPAGGLSYGYTF.

The CDR3 sequence is CASSFVSGGDEQFF. The CDR3 DNA reads TGTGCCAGCAGTTTTGTGTCGGGGGGGGATGAGCAGTTCTTC. The chain is built from TRBV27 and TRBJ2-1, with 8 positions matching TRBD2. V lost 3 bases, J lost 8 bases, and 6 bases stayed unmatched. Germline CDR1 reads MNHEY; CDR2 reads SMNVEV (reference sequence). This CDR3 contains 14 residues.

The V gene is TRBV15, the J gene TRBJ2-5; 7 nucleotides align to TRBD2. The CDR3 has 14 amino acids. CDR1 and CDR2 from the germline V gene are LNHNV and YYDKDF (reference sequence). V was clipped by 3 bases and J by 4 bases; unmatched bases: 5. CDR3 sequence reads: CATSRVREGETQYF. The CDR3, as DNA: TGTGCCACCAGCAGGGTCAGGGAGGGAGAGACCCAGTACTTC. The full variable domain, with the rest looked up from reference TRBV15 and TRBJ2-5, is DAMVIQNPRYQVTQFGKPVTLSCSQTLNHNVMYWYQQKSSQAPKLLFHYYDKDFNNEADTPDNFQSRRPNTSFCFLDIRSPGLGDTAMYLCATSRVREGETQYFGPGTRLLVL.

The genes are TRBV6-1 and TRBJ2-3; D gene unclear. Germline V gene data show CDR1 as MNHNS and CDR2 as SASEGT. Deletions cut 1 base from V and 3 bases from J, with 2 bases between. This CDR3 region has 12 residues. Written as DNA, the CDR3 is TGTGCCAGCAGTGAAGTGACAGATACGCAGTATTTT. Amino acids: CASSEVTDTQYF.

This chain uses TRBV5-1 with TRBJ2-7; weak D call: TRBD1 (6 bases). CDR3 length: 14 residues. Trimming stripped 1 base from V and 5 bases from J, with 13 bases between. The germline CDR1 and CDR2 sequences are SGHRS and YFSETQ. CDR3 protein: CASSLTVQGNEQYF. DNA for the CDR3: TGCGCCAGCAGCTTGACCGTACAGGGCAACGAGCAGTACTTC.